The next 22 T cell receptor beta chains were all read from a single sample in a study of blood T cell repertoires in COVID-19. The method was immunoSEQ multiplex PCR; TCRdb's version includes in-frame clones alone and lacks a portion of them. The top ten hold roughly 9.8% of the sample, which has hundreds of thousands of clones, roughly 80% seen once. Source material: peripheral blood. These receptors all stem from an elderly man with acute or convalescent COVID-19.

The rearrangement joins TRBV19 to TRBJ1-5; D gene unclear. The CDR3 sequence is 15 residues long. V was cut by 0 bases and J by 7 bases, with 13 bases left in between. Germline-derived CDR1 and CDR2 are LNHDA and SQIVND (reference sequence). The CDR3: CASSIDGPGGQPQHF. Written as DNA, the CDR3 is TGTGCCAGTAGTATAGATGGGCCGGGAGGGCAGCCCCAGCATTTT.

The V and J genes are TRBV5-1 and TRBJ2-7, with TRBD1 matching over 11 bases. The germline gives CDR1 SGHRS, CDR2 YFSETQ. J lost 3 bases, V lost 4 bases, and 3 bases had no gene match. This CDR3 comprises 14 residues. CDR3 coding DNA: TGCGCCAGCAGCCCCGGGACAGGGGGCTACGAGCAGTACTTC. As protein: CASSPGTGGYEQYF.

V gene TRBV5-4 combines with J gene TRBJ2-1; 13 bases match TRBD2. Germline V gives CDR1 SGHNT, CDR2 YYREEE (reference sequence). The V gene end was trimmed by 4 bases and the J gene end by 0 bases; junction bases not matched to a gene: 10. The CDR3 is made up of 19 amino acids. In DNA form, the CDR3 reads TGTGCCAGCAGCCCCGGACTAGCGGGAGCCCTGAGCTCCTACAATGAGCAGTTCTTC. It specifies CASSPGLAGALSSYNEQFF.

The CDR3 loop is CASSLTDSYEQYF. The DNA of the CDR3 is TGTGCCAGCAGCTTGACAGACTCCTACGAGCAGTACTTC. This chain links TRBV7-8 with TRBJ2-7; D perhaps matches TRBD1 (5 bases). The CDR3 is made up of 13 amino acids. Between the trimmed V and J ends, which lost 3 bases and 0 bases, there was a span of 6 bases. The germline gives CDR1 SGHVS, CDR2 FQNEAQ.

The J gene is TRBJ2-7, the V gene TRBV7-2; D call uncertain. The V and J ends lost 4 bases and 6 bases respectively, with 19 bases between them. The CDR3 is 15 amino acids. Germline lookup yields CDR1 SGHTA and CDR2 FQGNSA. The CDR3 DNA sequence: TGTGCCAGCAGCTCCCATCGGAGCCGCCGGTCCGAGCAGTACTTC. Its translation is CASSSHRSRRSEQYF.

The chain links TRBV9 to TRBJ1-4; 9 nucleotides agree with TRBD1. Germline trimming cut 4 bases from V and 2 bases from J; bases unmatched to any gene: 6. In germline, CDR1 is SGDLS, CDR2 YYNGEE. The CDR3 is 16 amino acids. The CDR3 sequence: CASSPGTGRTNEKLFF. CDR3 DNA sequence: TGTGCCAGCAGCCCCGGGACAGGGCGGACTAATGAAAAACTGTTTTTT. The complete variable domain, with remaining parts taken from reference TRBV9 and TRBJ1-4, reads DSGVTQTPKHLITATGQRVTLRCSPRSGDLSVYWYQQSLDQGLQFLIQYYNGEERAKGNILERFSAQQFPDLHSELNLSSLELGDSALYFCASSPGTGRTNEKLFFGSGTQLSVL.

The genes are TRBV5-5 and TRBJ2-2; tentative D call: TRBD1 (5 bases). The germline V and J ends were trimmed by 0 bases and 1 base, with 7 bases remaining between them. Per germline, CDR1 SGHKS and CDR2 YYEKEE (reference sequence). CDR3 length: 15 residues. Written as DNA, the CDR3 is TGTGCCAGCAGCTTGGGGCAGGGGAACACCGGGGAGCTGTTTTTT. This encodes CASSLGQGNTGELFF.

This sequence joins TRBV2 and TRBJ1-2, with 9 bases fitting TRBD1. The germline V gene encodes CDR1 SNHLY and CDR2 FYNNEI. The V and J ends lost 10 bases and 3 bases, in that order; junction bases with no gene match: 9. The CDR3 runs to 14 residues. The CDR3 loop is CATTRTGVDYGYTF. The CDR3 bases are TGTGCCACAACAAGGACAGGGGTTGACTATGGCTACACCTTC.

This chain connects TRBV6-6 to TRBJ2-7; D is ambiguous. Germline CDR1 MNHNY, CDR2 SVGAGI (reference sequence). The CDR3 has 12 residues. V dropped 5 bases and J dropped 2 bases, with 7 bases sitting between them. Here the CDR3 reads CASSDTAYEQYF. The CDR3 nucleotides read TGTGCCAGCAGTGACACCGCCTACGAGCAGTACTTC.

The chain couples TRBV27 to TRBJ2-1, with D perhaps matching TRBD2 (6 bases). Germline CDR1 and CDR2: MNHEY and SMNVEV (reference sequence). This CDR3 is built from 15 residues. V lost 5 bases and J 4 bases, leaving 15 bases between the germline ends. CDR3 bases: TGTGCCAGCAGTCCCCCGGACTACCGGTACAATGAGCAGTTCTTC. It translates to CASSPPDYRYNEQFF.

DNA for the CDR3: TGTGCCAGTAGTCCGGGACAGACCTTCTCTGGGGCCAACGTCCTGACTTTC. Encoded protein: CASSPGQTFSGANVLTF. The chain joins TRBV19 to TRBJ2-6, with TRBD1 matching over 7 bases. The CDR3 has 17 amino acids. The ends lost 5 bases at V and 0 bases at J; junction bases unmatched: 7. Germline V gene lookup returns CDR1 LNHDA and CDR2 SQIVND (reference sequence).

V usage is TRBV2 and J usage is TRBJ1-2; a weak D match, TRBD1 (5 bases). The CDR3 is made up of 12 amino acids. Germline CDR1 and CDR2: SNHLY and FYNNEI. The V end lost 4 bases, the J end lost 9 bases, and 12 bases lay between the germline ends. CDR3 protein: CASSGGGGSYTF. The DNA for the CDR3 is TGTGCCAGCAGTGGGGGGGGTGGTAGCTACACCTTC.

In the case of this clone: Germline is not matched at one junction end, which may reflect a read error. The chain couples TRBV7-9 to TRBJ2-7; a weak D match, TRBD1 (6 bases). The V gene's germline CDR1 is SEHNR and CDR2 FQNEAQ (reference sequence). The CDR3 is 12 amino acids. CDR3 region: CASSFQTGTNFF. The CDR3 bases are TGTGCCAGCAGCTTTCAGACCGGGACAAATTTCTTC.

This clone was detected a few times. The chain combines TRBV6-5 with TRBJ2-7; D might be TRBD1 (5 bases). V was shortened by 5 bases and J by 0 bases, with 14 bases between the two germline ends. The CDR3 is made up of 15 amino acids. From germline, CDR1 is MNHEY and CDR2 SVGAGI. The CDR3 spells CASSPRGPLSYEQYF. The CDR3 DNA reads as TGTGCCAGCAGTCCAAGGGGTCCCCTCTCCTACGAGCAGTACTTC.

This clone was picked up a small number of times. The chain couples TRBV7-3 to TRBJ2-1, with D perhaps TRBD2 (5 bases). The ends were cut back, 5 bases at V and 0 bases at J, with 11 bases in the middle. The CDR3 is 15 amino acids. The germline CDR1 and CDR2 sequences are SGHTA and FQGTGA. The CDR3 here is CASSPSRGSYNEQFF. As DNA, the CDR3 is TGTGCCAGCAGCCCCTCACGGGGCTCCTACAATGAGCAGTTCTTC.

This rearrangement joins TRBV27 to TRBJ2-2, with no clear D. The V gene lost 6 bases and the J gene lost 4 bases, with 6 bases spanning the gap. Per the germline V gene, CDR1 is MNHEY and CDR2 is SMNVEV (reference sequence). The CDR3 is 12 amino acids. The chain's CDR3 is CASSLITGELFF. The CDR3 DNA reads TGTGCCAGCAGCCTAATCACCGGGGAGCTGTTTTTT.

This chain links TRBV6-1 with TRBJ2-2, with 9 bases matching TRBD1. CDR3 length: 18 amino acids. Trimming cost V 4 bases and J 4 bases; bases outside gene matches: 13. CDR1 is MNHNS, CDR2 SASEGT, per germline. CDR3: CASSVIRWDREGTGELFF. DNA of the CDR3: TGTGCCAGCAGTGTCATCCGGTGGGACAGGGAGGGCACCGGGGAGCTGTTTTTT.

The rearrangement links TRBV12-5 to TRBJ1-1; TRBD1 is a possible D gene (6 bases). Germline CDR1 and CDR2: LGHNT and FRNRAP. Trimming shortened V by 7 bases and J by 3 bases, and 12 bases separated the two germline ends. This CDR3 is built from 13 residues. CDR3 residues: CASVRQADTEAFF. CDR3 in DNA: TGTGCTAGTGTCCGACAGGCGGACACTGAAGCTTTCTTT.

The J gene is TRBJ2-7, the V gene TRBV29-1; 10 nucleotides line up with TRBD1. The CDR3 length is 11 residues. The germline V gene has CDR1 SQVTM and CDR2 ANQGSEA. CDR3 DNA: TGCTCCGCAGGACAGGGGGACGAGCAGTACTTC. Residues: CSAGQGDEQYF.

V and J are TRBV27 and TRBJ2-4, with 9 nucleotides matching TRBD1. The V segment lost 6 bases and the J segment 0 bases; nucleotides outside the gene matches: 9. The CDR3 is made up of 17 amino acids. Germline loops: CDR1 MNHEY, CDR2 SMNVEV (reference sequence). The CDR3 is CASRPIDRGLAKNIQYF. The CDR3 DNA follows: TGTGCCAGCAGACCTATCGACAGGGGGTTAGCCAAAAACATTCAGTACTTC.

This clone was recorded a few times. The chain is built from TRBV2 and TRBJ2-7, with TRBD2 identical over 10 bases. The ends lost 8 bases at V and 8 bases at J; junction bases unmatched: 9. CDR3 length: 13 residues. CDR1 is SNHLY, CDR2 FYNNEI, per germline. The DNA for the CDR3 is TGTGCCAGCCAGGCTAGCGGGGGAGCACAGCAGTACTTC. Its translation is CASQASGGAQQYF.

J is TRBJ1-6 and V is TRBV5-6, with D unclear. The germline V gene has CDR1 SGHDT and CDR2 YYEEEE. The CDR3 consists of 14 residues. Deletions cut 0 bases from V and 7 bases from J, with 8 bases between. In nucleotides, the CDR3 is TGTGCCAGCAGCTTGGTGGGCGGGAATTCACCCCTCCACTTT. Translation: CASSLVGGNSPLHF.